The text below deals with one T cell receptor (beta chain). The length of the CDR3 is 12 residues. Per germline, CDR1 LNHDA and CDR2 SQIVND (reference sequence). V shed 4 bases and J shed 9 bases, with 9 bases lying between them. The data were taken from a study of cytomegalovirus exposure and HLA in healthy donors. The repertoire was sequenced with immunoSEQ multiplex PCR; TCRdb's copy has only in-frame clones and lacks some. The data contain around 220,000 clones, approximately 80% of them singletons. Sequences were obtained from PBMCs. The rearrangement uses TRBV19 and TRBJ1-4, with D unresolved. This TCR came from a woman under 40 in good health and CMV-seropositive. CDR3 sequence reads: CASSRERQKLFF. In nucleotides, the CDR3 is TGTGCCAGTAGTAGGGAAAGACAAAAACTGTTTTTT.